This T cell receptor (beta chain) originates from a study of blood T cell repertoires in COVID-19. The repertoire was sequenced with immunoSEQ multiplex PCR; TCRdb's copy has only in-frame clones and lacks some. The table includes fewer than 35,000 clones, 91% detected once. V dropped 3 bases and J dropped 4 bases, with 12 bases sitting between them. The CDR3 extends over 14 amino acids. In germline, CDR1 is SNHLY, CDR2 FYNNEI. The sequence derives from a man between 60 and 75 years old with acute or convalescent COVID-19. Material for sequencing was peripheral blood. The chain couples TRBV2 to TRBJ1-1, with D perhaps matching TRBD1 (6 bases). CDR3 sequence (DNA): TGTGCCAGCAGTGAGGGACATCAGGGCACTGAAGCTTTCTTT. As protein: CASSEGHQGTEAFF.